This T cell receptor beta chain was recovered during a study of cytomegalovirus exposure and HLA in healthy donors. Vbeta (60) and Jbeta (13) primers were used in the PCR. Profiling relied on immunoSEQ multiplex PCR, and the TCRdb table lists in-frame clones only, not all of them. The table records roughly 180,000 clones, approximately 83% of them present only once. This clone was counted a single time. Sequencing input: PBMCs. The sequence derives from a boy between 2 and 15 years old in good health and CMV-seronegative.

The CDR3 DNA reads TGTGCCAGCAGCTCCCGAGGGCTGAACACTGAAGCTTTCTTT. Its translation is CASSSRGLNTEAFF. The genes are TRBV7-2 and TRBJ1-1, with D uncertain. The V gene's germline CDR1 is SGHTA and CDR2 FQGNSA. Trimming left V 4 bases short and J 0 bases short, with 9 bases between. The CDR3 is 14 residues long. The variable domain in full, completed from reference TRBV7-2 and TRBJ1-1, reads GAGVSQSPSNKVTEKGKDVELRCDPISGHTALYWYRQSLGQGLEFLIYFQGNSAPDKSGLPSDRFSAERTGGSVSTLTIQRTQQEDSAVYLCASSSRGLNTEAFFGQGTRLTVV.